A selection of T cell receptor beta chains follows, all from one sample in a study of T-cell memory formation after mild COVID-19. TCRdb reanalysed the 5' RACE reads using MiXCR and keeps one entry per CDR3 protein. The sample yields some 290,000 distinct CDR3 sequences, 15% to 20% seen once. Sequencing used PBMCs or a T cell subset sorted from them (not recorded which). The receptors were gathered from a man between 18 and 35 years old who had mild COVID-19 (a few samples of this study predate the infection). Cell type and time point are not known. The CDR3 runs from the conserved cysteine through the conserved F or W. The D gene is left open where the match is weak. Clone size is not always given. Where it is, it says once, few, many or a class for expanded clones.

NA,TRBD1,TRBJ1-2,TRBV7-8,CASGERTGNYGYTF,TGTGCCAGCGGCGAAAGGACAGGAAACTATGGCTACACCTTC
NA,TRBD2,TRBJ2-4,TRBV20-1,CSAAGDRGNIQYF,TGCAGTGCTGCGGGGGACCGAGGGAACATTCAGTACTTC
few,NA,TRBJ2-1,TRBV12-3/TRBV12-4,CASSLGGRWGQFF,TGTGCCAGCAGTTTAGGGGGCAGGTGGGGTCAGTTCTTC
NA,NA,TRBJ1-1,TRBV19,CASSRAGSAFF,TGTGCCAGTAGTCGGGCGGGGAGTGCTTTCTTT
few,NA,TRBJ1-2,TRBV6-2/TRBV6-3,CASRRRTSTATYGYTF,TGTGCCAGCAGGAGAAGGACTTCTACAGCTACCTATGGCTACACCTTC
few,NA,TRBJ2-6,TRBV7-2,CASSSPPSGANVLTF,TGTGCCAGCAGCTCCCCTCCCTCTGGGGCCAACGTCCTGACTTTC
NA,TRBD2,TRBJ2-1,TRBV6-2/TRBV6-3,CAAAGGGSYNEQFF,TGTGCCGCGGCGGGCGGGGGCTCCTACAATGAGCAGTTCTTC
few,TRBD2,TRBJ2-3,TRBV29-1,CSVVRSSGVLGDTQYF,TGCAGCGTTGTCCGCTCGAGCGGGGTATTAGGAGATACGCAGTATTTT
NA,NA,TRBJ2-1,TRBV20-1,CSARGSLAGNEQFF,TGCAGTGCTAGAGGCTCCCTCGCGGGCAATGAGCAGTTCTTC
NA,NA,TRBJ2-7,TRBV29-1,CSVGAGYEQYF,TGCAGCGTTGGTGCGGGGTACGAGCAGTACTTC
NA,TRBD1,TRBJ1-6,TRBV5-5,CASSLTGAYNSPLHF,TGTGCCAGCAGCTTAACAGGGGCATATAATTCACCCCTCCACTTT
NA,TRBD1,TRBJ1-2,TRBV6-6,CASSYRQGDYNYGYTF,TGTGCCAGCAGTTACAGGCAGGGGGATTATAACTATGGCTACACCTTC
NA,NA,TRBJ1-1,TRBV20-1,CSAPSLHEAFF,TGCAGTGCCCCATCTCTTCATGAAGCTTTCTTT
few,NA,TRBJ1-1,TRBV6-6,CASTPERYGVAFF,TGTGCCAGCACCCCAGAACGGTACGGGGTAGCTTTCTTT
NA,NA,TRBJ2-5,TRBV5-1,CASSSQGEPPPETQYF,TGCGCCAGCAGCTCACAGGGAGAACCCCCCCCGGAGACCCAGTACTTC
many,NA,TRBJ2-3,TRBV24-1,CATSDPQDTDTQYF,TGTGCCACCAGTGATCCACAGGACACAGATACGCAGTATTTT
few,NA,TRBJ2-3,TRBV5-1,CASSVTRGTDTQYF,TGCGCCAGCAGCGTTACTAGGGGAACAGATACGCAGTATTTT
NA,NA,TRBJ1-1,TRBV28,CASSHGGGIMNTEAFF,TGTGCCAGCAGCCATGGGGGGGGGATCATGAACACTGAAGCTTTCTTT
NA,NA,TRBJ1-2,TRBV6-1,CASSEAGRGYTF,TGTGCCAGCAGTGAAGCGGGACGGGGCTACACCTTC
NA,NA,TRBJ1-2,TRBV28,CASSFSGFGYTF,TGTGCCAGCAGTTTTTCCGGTTTCGGCTACACCTTC
NA,NA,TRBJ2-3,TRBV6-2/TRBV6-3,CASSYSPQRTDTQYF,TGTGCCAGCAGTTACTCGCCGCAAAGGACAGATACGCAGTATTTT
few,NA,TRBJ1-3,TRBV20-1,CSAHPTGEYWRNTIYF,TGCAGTGCCCACCCCACGGGCGAATACTGGAGAAACACCATATATTTT
NA,NA,TRBJ2-3,TRBV7-6,CASSPGSSGLSTDTQYF,TGTGCCAGCAGCCCCGGAAGTAGCGGCCTTTCCACAGATACGCAGTATTTT
few,TRBD2,TRBJ2-1,TRBV6-2/TRBV6-3,CASMRGYMGNEQFF,TGTGCCAGCATGCGGGGGTACATGGGAAATGAGCAGTTCTTC
few,NA,TRBJ2-5,TRBV5-4,CASSLVGLLQETQYF,TGTGCCAGCAGCTTGGTGGGGCTTTTACAAGAGACCCAGTACTTC
few,NA,TRBJ1-6,TRBV7-6,CASSQGQTNSPLHF,TGTGCCAGCAGCCAGGGACAAACGAATTCACCCCTCCACTTT
few,TRBD2,TRBJ2-2,TRBV9,CASSGTSGGNTGELFF,TGTGCCAGCAGCGGAACTAGCGGGGGAAACACCGGGGAGCTGTTTTTT
few,NA,TRBJ1-5,TRBV7-3,CASSLSSNQPQHF,TGTGCCAGCAGCTTGAGTAGCAATCAGCCCCAGCATTTT
NA,NA,TRBJ2-3,TRBV9,CASSDGGFTDTQYF,TGTGCCAGCAGCGATGGGGGTTTCACAGATACGCAGTATTTT
NA,NA,TRBJ2-2,TRBV4-2,CASSQLRGPGELFF,TGTGCCAGCAGCCAACTGAGGGGTCCCGGGGAGCTGTTTTTT
few,NA,TRBJ2-4,TRBV5-1,CASSLGGNIQYF,TGCGCCAGCAGCTTGGGGGGTAACATTCAGTACTTC
few,TRBD2,TRBJ2-3,TRBV5-1,CASTSGPSTDTQYF,TGCGCCAGTACTAGCGGACCTAGCACAGATACGCAGTATTTT
NA,NA,TRBJ2-1,TRBV10-3,CAISDRRTGLAYNEQFF,TGTGCCATCAGTGACCGACGCACAGGGCTCGCCTACAATGAGCAGTTCTTC
few,TRBD2,TRBJ2-1,TRBV23-1,CASSPSSGGSNNEQFF,TGCGCCAGCAGTCCTTCTAGCGGGGGCTCGAACAATGAGCAGTTCTTC
few,NA,TRBJ2-3,TRBV9,CASSVEASTDTQYF,TGTGCCAGCAGCGTAGAGGCTAGCACAGATACGCAGTATTTT
few,NA,TRBJ2-2,TRBV15,CATSRDRSGVDTGELFF,TGTGCCACCAGCAGAGATAGATCTGGGGTAGACACCGGGGAGCTGTTTTTT
many,TRBD1,TRBJ2-2,TRBV7-3,CASSPGTGDTGELFF,TGTGCCAGCAGCCCCGGGACAGGGGACACCGGGGAGCTGTTTTTT
few,NA,TRBJ1-2,TRBV6-2/TRBV6-3,CASRRANYGYTF,TGTGCCAGCAGGAGGGCTAACTATGGCTACACCTTC
few,NA,TRBJ2-1,TRBV24-1,CATSDSGTGSYNEQFF,TGTGCCACCAGTGACTCCGGGACGGGGAGCTACAATGAGCAGTTCTTC
NA,TRBD2,TRBJ2-7,TRBV5-1,CASSLVASGGPYEQYF,TGCGCCAGCAGCTTGGTGGCTAGCGGGGGCCCCTACGAGCAGTACTTC
few,TRBD2,TRBJ2-1,TRBV11-2,CASSSPGGAGGPSDEQFF,TGTGCCAGCAGCTCCCCGGGGGGAGCGGGGGGGCCCTCGGATGAGCAGTTCTTC
NA,TRBD2,TRBJ2-3,TRBV20-1,CSALTTREGRDTQYF,TGCAGTGCCCTCACAACTAGGGAGGGACGAGATACGCAGTATTTT
NA,TRBD2,TRBJ2-7,TRBV30,CAWSRGAYEQYF,TGTGCCTGGTCTCGGGGGGCCTACGAGCAGTACTTC
many,TRBD2,TRBJ2-3,TRBV7-3,CASANGLRGAGDTQYF,TGTGCCAGCGCCAACGGGCTGCGGGGGGCTGGAGATACGCAGTATTTT
few,NA,TRBJ2-5,TRBV25-1,CASSAIATEETQYF,TGTGCCAGCAGCGCGATCGCGACCGAAGAGACCCAGTACTTC
NA,TRBD2,TRBJ2-5,TRBV27,CASSAGTTRQETQYF,TGTGCCAGCAGTGCAGGGACTACCCGTCAAGAGACCCAGTACTTC
many,NA,TRBJ2-2,TRBV7-2,CASSFARNTGELFF,TGTGCCAGCAGCTTTGCGAGGAACACCGGGGAGCTGTTTTTT
NA,NA,TRBJ2-4,TRBV4-3,CASSQAIGTNFAKNIQYF,TGCGCCAGCAGCCAGGCGATAGGGACGAACTTCGCCAAAAACATTCAGTACTTC
NA,NA,TRBJ2-5,TRBV7-2,CASSLARSGRETQYF,TGTGCCAGCAGCTTAGCCCGGAGCGGTCGGGAGACCCAGTACTTC
NA,TRBD2,TRBJ2-3,TRBV3-1,CASSLLMAGDQDTQYF,TGTGCCAGCAGCCTCCTGATGGCGGGGGATCAAGATACGCAGTATTTT
NA,TRBD1,TRBJ2-1,TRBV7-9,CASSLETGFSYNEQFF,TGTGCCAGCAGCTTAGAGACAGGGTTCTCCTACAATGAGCAGTTCTTC
few,NA,TRBJ2-3,TRBV5-1,CASSLDTGPQDTQYF,TGCGCCAGCAGCTTGGACACAGGGCCCCAGGATACGCAGTATTTT
NA,NA,TRBJ2-2,TRBV6-2/TRBV6-3,CATLKADWAGELFF,TGTGCCACCTTAAAGGCAGATTGGGCCGGGGAGCTGTTTTTT
few,NA,TRBJ2-3,TRBV7-3,CASSDRDGTDTQYF,TGTGCCAGCAGCGATAGGGACGGCACAGATACGCAGTATTTT